Detailed here is one T cell receptor (beta chain). This entry is derived from a study of blood T cell repertoires in COVID-19. Whole-study context: Sites across the United States, Italy and Spain contributed samples from acute and convalescent COVID-19. The cDNA or gDNA used as material had been derived from T cells, B-cell-depleted T cells, or PBMCs.

As handled by the study authors: Using reference gene primer amplification, nucleated cell counts were estimated. Profiled with immunoSEQ multiplex PCR; TCRdb holds only in-frame clones, not every one. V, J and clone size are those of that table, while D and trimming were read from the DNA. The repertoire consists of approximately 44,000 clones, with over 75% occurring once and the leading ten covering about 1.2%. Sequencing was done on a sample of peripheral blood. The receptor comes from a woman aged 40 to 55 with acute or convalescent COVID-19.

CDR3 sequence: CAYHQGKYEQYF. The DNA of the CDR3 is TGTGCCTACCATCAGGGGAAGTACGAGCAGTACTTC. The chain joins TRBV30 to TRBJ2-7, with a weak D call TRBD1 (6 bases). Germline lookup yields CDR1 GTSNPN and CDR2 SVGIG (reference sequence). This CDR3 has 12 residues. Deletions cut 7 bases from V and 4 bases from J, with 14 bases between. Together with reference TRBV30 and TRBJ2-7, the CDR3 gives the full variable domain: SQTIHQWPATLVQPVGSPLSLECTVEGTSNPNLYWYRQAAGRGLQLLFYSVGIGQISSEVPQNLSASRPQDRQFILSSKKLLLSDSGFYLCAYHQGKYEQYFGPGTRLTVT.